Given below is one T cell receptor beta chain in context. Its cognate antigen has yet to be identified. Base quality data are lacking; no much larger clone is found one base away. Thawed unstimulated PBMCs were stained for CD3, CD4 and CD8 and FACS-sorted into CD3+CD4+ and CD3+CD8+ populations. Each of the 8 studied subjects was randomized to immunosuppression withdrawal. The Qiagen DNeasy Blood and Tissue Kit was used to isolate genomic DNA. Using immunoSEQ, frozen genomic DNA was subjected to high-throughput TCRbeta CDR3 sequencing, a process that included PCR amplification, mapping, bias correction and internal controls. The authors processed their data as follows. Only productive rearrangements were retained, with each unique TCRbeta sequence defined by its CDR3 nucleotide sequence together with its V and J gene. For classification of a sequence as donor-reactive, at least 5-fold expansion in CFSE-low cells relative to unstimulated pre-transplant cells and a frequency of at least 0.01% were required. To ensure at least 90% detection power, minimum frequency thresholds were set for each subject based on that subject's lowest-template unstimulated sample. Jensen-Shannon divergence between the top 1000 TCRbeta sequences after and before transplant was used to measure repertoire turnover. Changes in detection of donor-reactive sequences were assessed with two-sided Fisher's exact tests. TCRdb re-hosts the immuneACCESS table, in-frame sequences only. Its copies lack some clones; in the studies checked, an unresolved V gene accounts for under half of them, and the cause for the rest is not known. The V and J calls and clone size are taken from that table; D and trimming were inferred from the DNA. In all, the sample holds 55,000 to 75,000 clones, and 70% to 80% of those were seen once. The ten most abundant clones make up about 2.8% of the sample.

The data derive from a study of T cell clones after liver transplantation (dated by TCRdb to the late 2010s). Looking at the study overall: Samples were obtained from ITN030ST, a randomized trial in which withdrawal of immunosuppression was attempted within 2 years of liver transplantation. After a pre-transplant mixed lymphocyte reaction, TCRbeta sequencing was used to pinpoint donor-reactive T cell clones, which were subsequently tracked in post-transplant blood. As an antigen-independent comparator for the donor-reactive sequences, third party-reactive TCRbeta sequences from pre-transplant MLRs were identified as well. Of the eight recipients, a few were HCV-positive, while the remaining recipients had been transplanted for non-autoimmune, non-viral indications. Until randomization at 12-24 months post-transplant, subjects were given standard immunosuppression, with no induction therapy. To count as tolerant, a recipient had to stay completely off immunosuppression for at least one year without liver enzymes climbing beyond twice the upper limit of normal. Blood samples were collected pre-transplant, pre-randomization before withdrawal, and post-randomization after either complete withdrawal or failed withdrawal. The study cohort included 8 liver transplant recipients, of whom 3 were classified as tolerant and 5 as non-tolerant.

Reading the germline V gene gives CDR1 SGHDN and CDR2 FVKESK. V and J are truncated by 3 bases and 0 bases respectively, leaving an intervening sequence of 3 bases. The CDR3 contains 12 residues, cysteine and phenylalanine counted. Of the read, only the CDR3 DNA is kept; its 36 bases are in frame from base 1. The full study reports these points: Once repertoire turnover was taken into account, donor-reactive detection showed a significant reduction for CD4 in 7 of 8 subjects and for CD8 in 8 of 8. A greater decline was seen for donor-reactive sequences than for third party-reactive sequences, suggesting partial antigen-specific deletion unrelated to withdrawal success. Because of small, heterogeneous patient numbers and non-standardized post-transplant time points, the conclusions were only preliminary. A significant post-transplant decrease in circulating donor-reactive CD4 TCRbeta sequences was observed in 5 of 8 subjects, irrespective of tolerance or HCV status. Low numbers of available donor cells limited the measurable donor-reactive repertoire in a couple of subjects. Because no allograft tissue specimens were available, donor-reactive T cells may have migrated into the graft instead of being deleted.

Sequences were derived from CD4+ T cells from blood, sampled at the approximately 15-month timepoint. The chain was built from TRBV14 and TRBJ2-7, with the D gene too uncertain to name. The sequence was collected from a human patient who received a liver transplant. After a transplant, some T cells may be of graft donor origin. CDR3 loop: CASSQDSYEQYF. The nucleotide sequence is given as TGTGCCAGCAGCCAGGACTCCTACGAGCAGTACTTC.